Below, 30 T cell receptor beta chains from the same sample are listed, as sequenced in a study of CD8 T cells in ankylosing spondylitis. TCRdb re-analysed the 5' RACE reads in MiXCR, keeping a single row per CDR3 protein. This table holds around 150,000 distinct CDR3 sequences, roughly 6.6% found once. Sequenced: blood, either unsorted or a sorted T cell fraction (not recorded which). These receptors were taken from a female donor with ankylosing spondylitis or in good health (not recorded which).

J is TRBJ2-7 and V is TRBV18, with D perhaps TRBD2 (6 bases). The CDR3 has 16 amino acids. V dropped 0 bases and J dropped 3 bases, with 15 bases sitting between them. CDR1 is KGHSH and CDR2 is LQKENI in the germline V gene. CDR3 sequence reads: CASSPPPGEVRYEQYF. DNA of the CDR3: TGTGCCAGCTCACCACCGCCCGGGGAGGTACGCTACGAGCAGTACTTC.

This clonotype was counted ten times or more. The V gene is TRBV20-1, the J gene TRBJ1-6; D perhaps matches TRBD1 (5 bases). V was shortened by 0 bases and J by 0 bases, with 12 bases between the two germline ends. The CDR3 contains 17 residues. The V gene's germline CDR1 is DFQATT and CDR2 SNEGSKA (reference sequence). The CDR3 loop reads CSAREGAESSYNSPLHF. The DNA of the CDR3 is TGCAGTGCTAGAGAAGGGGCGGAGAGCTCCTATAATTCACCCCTCCACTTT.

This clonotype showed up many times. This rearrangement joins TRBV4-2 to TRBJ1-2; weak D call: TRBD1 (5 bases). Germline V gene sequence: CDR1 LGHNA, CDR2 YNFKEQ. Trimming stripped 3 bases from V and 4 bases from J, with 15 bases between. The CDR3 contains 15 residues. In DNA, the CDR3 is TGTGCCAGCAGCCACCCCGGGACTTCCCGCTATGGCTACACCTTC. Translated, it gives CASSHPGTSRYGYTF.

The sample holds many counts of this clonotype. The chain couples TRBV5-1 to TRBJ2-2; 8 positions agree with TRBD1. CDR1 SGHRS and CDR2 YFSETQ come from the germline V gene. This CDR3 spans 17 amino acids. The ends lost 1 base at V and 1 base at J; junction bases unmatched: 6. CDR3 sequence (DNA): TGCGCCAGCAGCTTGTCACAGGGGGGATTGAACACCGGGGAGCTGTTTTTT. It is translated as CASSLSQGGLNTGELFF.

This clonotype was counted ten times or more. The genes are TRBV2 and TRBJ2-7, with D maybe TRBD2 (5 bases). CDR1 is SNHLY and CDR2 is FYNNEI in the germline V gene. The CDR3 spans 13 residues. V was pared by 6 bases and J by 2 bases, with 11 bases between. The CDR3 here is CASRLGVTYEQYF. The CDR3 region has the DNA TGTGCCAGCAGGCTGGGAGTTACCTACGAGCAGTACTTC.

As to this clonotype: A much larger clone lies a single base off, so this may be a read error. The genes are TRBV6-2 or TRBV6-3 and TRBJ1-5, with a tentative D call TRBD1 (6 bases). This CDR3 spans 17 amino acids. Germline CDR1 is MNHEY and CDR2 is SVGEGT. V gave up 0 bases and J gave up 6 bases, with 18 bases separating them. CDR3 DNA sequence: TGTGCCAGCAGTTACTCGTTCGATGCAGGGGACGGTCAGCCCCAGCATTTT. Protein sequence: CASSYSFDAGDGQPQHF.

This rearrangement joins TRBV7-2 to TRBJ2-7; 10 bases align to TRBD2. Germline CDR1 reads SGHTA; CDR2 reads FQGNSA. This CDR3 is built from 14 residues. With V trimmed by 5 bases and J by 4 bases, 5 bases remained unmatched. The CDR3 coding sequence is TGTGCCAGCAGCCAAAGCGGGGGGGTTTACGAGCAGTACTTC. Its translation is CASSQSGGVYEQYF.

This clonotype has at least ten counts. The V gene is TRBV3-1, the J gene TRBJ2-5; 14 nucleotides match TRBD2. The CDR3 is 16 amino acids. Trimming at V came to 4 bases and at J to 2 bases, leaving 3 bases not matched to a gene. The germline CDR1 and CDR2 sequences are LGHDT and YNNKEL (reference sequence). This CDR3 reads CASSPGLAGGQETQYF. The CDR3 DNA reads TGTGCCAGCAGCCCAGGACTAGCGGGGGGTCAAGAGACCCAGTACTTC.

This clonotype was picked up many times. The chain uses TRBV20-1 and TRBJ2-3; no clear D. Trimming took off 6 bases at V and 3 bases at J, with 10 bases between the two ends. The germline V gene has CDR1 DFQATT and CDR2 SNEGSKA (reference sequence). The CDR3 consists of 12 residues. The DNA of the CDR3 is TGCAGTGCCAAACCACTGACAGATACGCAGTATTTT. Translated: CSAKPLTDTQYF.

This clonotype was counted many times. The chain joins TRBV6-1 to TRBJ2-3; 8 nucleotides agree with TRBD2. Germline V gene data show CDR1 as MNHNS and CDR2 as SASEGT. The CDR3 has 14 residues. J lost 9 bases, V lost 4 bases, and 9 bases had no gene match. The CDR3 spells CASSGSGVLSTQYF. The CDR3 nucleotides are TGTGCCAGCAGTGGTAGCGGGGTGCTATCGACGCAGTATTTT.

This clonotype was detected ten times or more. This chain connects TRBV19 to TRBJ2-1; a weak D match, TRBD1 (6 bases). V dropped 7 bases and J dropped 7 bases, with 14 bases sitting between them. This CDR3 comprises 13 residues. Germline CDR1 is LNHDA and CDR2 is SQIVND (reference sequence). The CDR3 loop reads CASTGRGRNEQFF. CDR3 nucleotide sequence: TGTGCCAGTACCGGCAGGGGTAGAAATGAGCAGTTCTTC.

This clonotype was seen at least ten times. The chain carries TRBV20-1 and TRBJ2-3; TRBD1 matches at 7 bases. The CDR3 totals 14 residues. V was clipped by 2 bases and J by 1 base; unmatched bases: 3. Germline lookup yields CDR1 DFQATT and CDR2 SNEGSKA (reference sequence). The CDR3 reads CSARRQGGTDTQYF. Here the CDR3 DNA reads TGCAGTGCTAGAAGGCAGGGGGGCACAGATACGCAGTATTTT.

J is TRBJ2-1 and V is TRBV19; D possibly corresponds to TRBD1 (5 bases). CDR1 is LNHDA and CDR2 is SQIVND in the germline V gene (reference sequence). V was trimmed by 8 bases and J by 4 bases, leaving 12 bases between them. The CDR3 has 13 residues. In DNA form, the CDR3 reads TGTGCCAGTGCGATGGGGCAGTACAATGAGCAGTTCTTC. Translation: CASAMGQYNEQFF. The full variable domain, with the rest looked up from reference TRBV19 and TRBJ2-1, is DGGITQSPKYLFRKEGQNVTLSCEQNLNHDAMYWYRQDPGQGLRLIYYSQIVNDFQKGDIAEGYSVSREKKESFPLTVTSAQKNPTAFYLCASAMGQYNEQFFGPGTRLTVL.

In this sample, this clonotype turned up many times. The CDR3 nucleotides are TGCAGTGCTGACGGGTTCATAGGACATGGTGAAAAACTGTTTTTT. Translation gives CSADGFIGHGEKLFF. J is TRBJ1-4 and V is TRBV20-1; D may be TRBD1 (5 bases). Trimming removed 5 bases from V and 7 bases from J, with 20 bases in between. The CDR3 loop spans 15 amino acids. Germline lookup yields CDR1 DFQATT and CDR2 SNEGSKA (reference sequence).

This clonotype came up many times. This chain joins TRBV12-3 or TRBV12-4 and TRBJ2-3, with D perhaps TRBD1 (5 bases). Trimming removed 3 bases from V and 6 bases from J, with 13 bases in between. The CDR3 length is 14 residues. As DNA, the CDR3 is TGTGCCAGCAGTTTGGAGCAGGGAAAGGATACGCAGTATTTT. Translation gives CASSLEQGKDTQYF.

The rearrangement uses TRBV4-2 and TRBJ2-1; TRBD2 matches at 8 bases. Germline trimming cut 3 bases from V and 3 bases from J; bases unmatched to any gene: 10. Germline loops: CDR1 LGHNA, CDR2 YNFKEQ. The CDR3 contains 17 residues. The CDR3: CASSQRVASGRYNEQFF. The CDR3 nucleotides are TGTGCCAGCAGCCAGCGGGTAGCTAGCGGGCGCTACAATGAGCAGTTCTTC.

This clonotype has ten or more counts. The chain recombines TRBV27 with TRBJ1-2; D is unclear. Germline V gives CDR1 MNHEY, CDR2 SMNVEV (reference sequence). This CDR3 spans 13 amino acids. Between the trimmed V and J ends, which lost 6 bases and 5 bases, there was a span of 13 bases. The CDR3 DNA reads TGTGCCAGCAGGACCTGGACGGGGTATGGCTACACCTTC. It is translated as CASRTWTGYGYTF.

This clonotype was found many times. The rearrangement joins TRBV12-3 or TRBV12-4 to TRBJ2-5; no reliable D call. The CDR3 covers 13 residues. With 3 bases removed from V and 4 bases from J, the gap between germline ends came to 9 bases. CDR3 sequence reads: CASSFTPGETQYF. CDR3 DNA sequence: TGTGCCAGCAGTTTTACCCCCGGAGAGACCCAGTACTTC.

This clonotype was recorded many times. V usage is TRBV10-3 and J usage is TRBJ2-1; TRBD2 aligns across 11 bases. The CDR3 contains 15 residues. The germline gives CDR1 ENHRY, CDR2 SYGVKD. V gave up 8 bases and J gave up 7 bases; unmatched junction bases: 10. CDR3 region: CAISGLTSGGNEQFF. The CDR3 DNA reads TGTGCCATCTCTGGCCTTACTAGCGGGGGTAATGAGCAGTTCTTC.

The sample holds many counts of this clonotype. The rearrangement joins TRBV20-1 to TRBJ2-5, with D possibly TRBD1 on 6 matching bases. V lost 2 bases, J lost 3 bases, and 19 bases lay in between. Germline loops: CDR1 DFQATT, CDR2 SNEGSKA (reference sequence). The CDR3 is made up of 16 amino acids. The CDR3 DNA follows: TGCAGTGCTAGAACCCCTAGACAGGTTACCAAAGAGACCCAGTACTTC. Translation gives CSARTPRQVTKETQYF.

This clonotype was recorded many times. The rearrangement uses TRBV5-6 and TRBJ2-1; D remains unclear. The CDR3 contains 15 residues. With 4 bases removed from V and 6 bases from J, the gap between germline ends came to 17 bases. The V gene's germline CDR1 is SGHDT and CDR2 YYEEEE. CDR3 loop: CASSATMPGSNEQFF. The CDR3, as DNA: TGTGCCAGCAGCGCGACGATGCCCGGCTCCAATGAGCAGTTCTTC.

This clonotype has at least ten counts. V is TRBV27 and J is TRBJ2-7; the D gene is possibly TRBD1 (5 bases). Germline CDR1 is MNHEY and CDR2 is SMNVEV (reference sequence). V lost 7 bases and J lost 4, with 14 bases in between. This CDR3 is 13 amino acids long. CDR3 DNA: TGTGCCAGCAAGTGGGGCCCCGCGTACGAGCAGTACTTC. Its protein product is CASKWGPAYEQYF.

In its sample, this clonotype was seen many times. CDR3 DNA sequence: TGTGCCAGCAGTTCAGGATGGGTAAAAACCTACGAGCAGTACTTC. Translated, it gives CASSSGWVKTYEQYF. The chain carries TRBV28 and TRBJ2-7; the D is unclear. V was shortened by 4 bases and J by 2 bases, with 15 bases between the two germline ends. Germline V gene data show CDR1 as MDHEN and CDR2 as SYDVKM. CDR3 length: 15 amino acids.

In its sample, this clonotype was seen many times. This chain links TRBV6-5 with TRBJ1-5; D remains ambiguous. The ends were cut back, 4 bases at V and 2 bases at J, with 15 bases in the middle. The CDR3 extends over 16 amino acids. In germline, CDR1 is MNHEY, CDR2 SVGAGI. The CDR3 loop is CASSSPFLGGNQPQHF. For the CDR3, the DNA is TGTGCCAGCAGTTCCCCTTTCCTCGGTGGCAATCAGCCCCAGCATTTT.

This clonotype was seen a few times. This chain joins TRBV2 and TRBJ1-6; D is unclear. The V end lost 1 base, the J end lost 7 bases, and 8 bases lay between the germline ends. Germline CDR1 and CDR2: SNHLY and FYNNEI. The CDR3 has 14 residues. DNA of the CDR3: TGTGCCAGCAGTGAAGACCCGATCAATTCACCCCTCCACTTT. Protein product: CASSEDPINSPLHF.

This clonotype was counted at least ten times. As DNA, the CDR3 is TGTGCCAGCAGCTTTATAGTGGTGGGGTACAATGAGCAGTTCTTC. It yields the protein CASSFIVVGYNEQFF. The chain employs TRBV5-6 and TRBJ2-1; no firm D call. The V end was cut by 2 bases, the J end by 4 bases, with 13 bases between. CDR3 length: 15 amino acids. CDR1 is SGHDT, CDR2 YYEEEE, per germline.

This clonotype showed up many times. This chain uses TRBV27 with TRBJ2-7; weak D call: TRBD2 (7 bases). The V end was cut by 3 bases, the J end by 3 bases, with 15 bases between. This CDR3 spans 15 amino acids. The germline V gene has CDR1 MNHEY and CDR2 SMNVEV (reference sequence). The CDR3 nucleotides are TGTGCCAGCAGTTTGTACCGGGGGGCCGGCTACGAGCAGTACTTC. Encoded protein: CASSLYRGAGYEQYF.

This clonotype occurred many times. The chain is built from TRBV6-1 and TRBJ2-7; 8 bases are a match to TRBD1. With 6 bases clipped from V and 1 base from J, the junction kept 5 bases outside the gene matches. The CDR3 has 14 residues. Germline V CDR1 and CDR2: MNHNS, SASEGT. In DNA, the CDR3 is TGTGCCAGCAGCCCTACAGGGGGTTCCTACGAGCAGTACTTC. This codes for CASSPTGGSYEQYF.

Ten or more counts support this clonotype. The V gene is TRBV20-1, the J gene TRBJ2-1; 9 bases line up with TRBD1. The germline V gene encodes CDR1 DFQATT and CDR2 SNEGSKA (reference sequence). V dropped 6 bases and J dropped 2; count of bases not matched to a gene: 8. CDR3 length equals 15 residues. CDR3 loop: CSAYPRDRAYNEQFF. The CDR3, as DNA: TGCAGTGCCTACCCCCGGGACAGGGCCTACAATGAGCAGTTCTTC.

This clonotype came up many times. V is TRBV7-2 and J is TRBJ2-2; the D gene could be TRBD1 or TRBD2 (5 bases each). The germline CDR1 and CDR2 sequences are SGHTA and FQGNSA. This CDR3 region has 16 residues. Deletions cut 3 bases from V and 5 bases from J, with 16 bases between. The CDR3 DNA sequence: TGTGCCAGCAGCTTGGGGCAGTTCCGGGATACCGGGGAGCTGTTTTTT. This codes for CASSLGQFRDTGELFF. The whole variable domain, filled in from reference TRBV7-2 and TRBJ2-2, reads GAGVSQSPSNKVTEKGKDVELRCDPISGHTALYWYRQSLGQGLEFLIYFQGNSAPDKSGLPSDRFSAERTGGSVSTLTIQRTQQEDSAVYLCASSLGQFRDTGELFFGEGSRLTVL.